These 18 T cell receptor beta chains share one sample of origin, sequenced in a study of T cells in Graves' hyperthyroidism and ophthalmopathy. Amplified regions were TCR beta CDR3 sequences from RNA transcripts. With the HTBI primer set, the TCR CDR3 went through a first round of RT-PCR. TCRdb re-analysed the multiplex PCR reads in MiXCR, keeping a single row per CDR3 protein. The sample has 500,000 to 600,000 distinct CDR3 sequences; nearly 20% are singletons. Sample: blood. The receptors come from a man aged 40-49 years with Graves' ophthalmopathy.

The chain joins TRBV19 to TRBJ2-1; TRBD2 matches 13 bases. The V gene end was trimmed by 5 bases and the J gene end by 5 bases; junction bases not matched to a gene: 15. Germline CDR1 is LNHDA and CDR2 is SQIVND (reference sequence). This CDR3 spans 19 amino acids. CDR3 sequence: CASSSGPPGTSGKDNEQFF. The CDR3, as DNA: TGTGCCAGTAGTTCTGGGCCGCCTGGGACTAGCGGGAAGGACAATGAGCAGTTCTTC.

This chain joins TRBV10-3 and TRBJ2-7; TRBD2 agrees at 10 bases. V shed 6 bases, J shed 3 bases, and the junction held 2 bases outside the gene matches. The CDR3 is made up of 13 amino acids. The germline CDR1 and CDR2 sequences are ENHRY and SYGVKD. The CDR3 is CAIRGTSDYEQYF. The DNA of the CDR3 is TGTGCCATCAGGGGGACTAGCGACTACGAGCAGTACTTC.

This clonotype was counted ten times or more. The chain has TRBV5-8 and TRBJ1-5, with a possible D match to TRBD1 (5 bases). Germline V gene lookup returns CDR1 SGHTS and CDR2 YDEGEE. Trimming pared 4 bases from V and 4 bases from J, leaving 9 bases between. The CDR3 runs 13 residues. CDR3: CASSAQGNQPQHF. Here the CDR3 DNA reads TGTGCCAGCAGCGCCCAGGGAAATCAGCCCCAGCATTTT.

This chain links TRBV28 with TRBJ1-4; tentatively, D is TRBD1 (6 bases). Germline V gene data show CDR1 as MDHEN and CDR2 as SYDVKM. The CDR3 runs to 14 residues. Between the trimmed V and J ends, which lost 4 bases and 8 bases, there was a span of 14 bases. CDR3 nucleotides: TGTGCCAGCAGTTGGGGGGCGTTTGGGGAAAAACTGTTTTTT. This gives the protein CASSWGAFGEKLFF.

This clonotype occurred a few times. The junction departs from the called germline gene at one end, perhaps through a read error. The chain is built from TRBV3-1 and TRBJ1-1; D is possibly TRBD1 (5 bases). Germline assignment: CDR1 LGHDT and CDR2 YNNKEL (reference sequence). The CDR3 sequence is 15 residues long. CDR3 protein: CASGQEVTGYTEAFF. The CDR3, as DNA: TGTGCCAGCGGCCAAGAGGTTACAGGTTACACTGAAGCTTTCTTT.

This clonotype was seen many times. CDR3 residues: CASSLVGDPTYEQYF. In DNA form, the CDR3 reads TGTGCCAGCAGCTTAGTGGGGGACCCAACCTACGAGCAGTACTTC. The chain links TRBV7-2 to TRBJ2-7; TRBD1 or TRBD2 may be the D gene (5 bases each). Looked up from germline, CDR1 is SGHTA and CDR2 is FQGNSA. V lost 1 base and J 2 bases, leaving 12 bases between the germline ends. The CDR3 is 15 residues long.

This clonotype was counted many times. The CDR3 nucleotides are TGTGCCAGCAGCTTAGATTCTAGGACGACTTTCTTT. It yields the protein CASSLDSRTTFF. The gene calls are TRBV7-9 and TRBJ1-1; D unresolved. Trimming took off 1 base at V and 12 bases at J, with 12 bases between the two ends. The CDR3 covers 12 residues. The germline V gene has CDR1 SEHNR and CDR2 FQNEAQ (reference sequence).

The table lists this clonotype with many counts. This sequence joins TRBV2 and TRBJ2-1; D gene uncertain. V lost 4 bases to trimming and J lost 7 bases, with 8 bases between them. There are 12 residues in the CDR3. CDR1 and CDR2 (germline): SNHLY, FYNNEI. DNA for the CDR3: TGTGCCAGCAGTGTATGGCCGAATGAGCAGTTCTTC. It specifies CASSVWPNEQFF.

The chain recombines TRBV6-2 or TRBV6-3 with TRBJ1-5; 7 bases agree with TRBD1. Per the germline V gene, CDR1 is MNHEY and CDR2 is SVGEGT. CDR3 length equals 18 residues. V gave up 5 bases and J gave up 1 base; unmatched junction bases: 14. The CDR3 is CASSRQDRAWLSNQPQHF. The CDR3 DNA sequence: TGTGCCAGCAGTCGACAAGACAGGGCCTGGTTGAGCAATCAGCCCCAGCATTTT.

Regarding this clonotype: At one of its ends the junction is not consistent with the germline gene, which may arise from a read error. The V and J genes are TRBV20-1 and TRBJ2-1; D remains ambiguous. There are 14 residues in the CDR3. CDR1 and CDR2 from the germline V gene are DFQATT and SNEGSKA (reference sequence). The CDR3 nucleotides are TGTAGTGCTAGATTGGCCTTCTCCTACAATGAGCAGTTCTTC. Amino acids: CSARLAFSYNEQFF.

V gene TRBV6-1 combines with J gene TRBJ2-2; 9 bases map to TRBD1. This CDR3 contains 16 residues. Trimming removed 6 bases from V and 2 bases from J; junction bases left unmatched: 7. Germline CDR1 and CDR2: MNHNS and SASEGT. CDR3 residues: CASRRGQGINTGELFF. Here the CDR3 DNA reads TGTGCCAGCAGACGAGGACAGGGGATTAACACCGGGGAGCTGTTTTTT.

Many counts were recorded for this clonotype. The V and J genes are TRBV28 and TRBJ1-1; unclear D gene. The ends were cut back, 5 bases at V and 0 bases at J, with 10 bases in the middle. Germline V CDR1 and CDR2: MDHEN, SYDVKM. CDR3 length equals 14 residues. In DNA form, the CDR3 reads TGTGCCAGCAGTCCCCCCCGGATGAACACTGAAGCTTTCTTT. Residues: CASSPPRMNTEAFF.

The V and J genes are TRBV6-6 and TRBJ2-1; no clear D. The CDR3 has 16 residues. From germline, CDR1 is MNHNY and CDR2 SVGAGI (reference sequence). With 0 bases removed from V and 0 bases from J, the gap between germline ends came to 9 bases. CDR3 DNA: TGTGCCAGCAGTTACTCGAGGCTTAGCTCCTACAATGAGCAGTTCTTC. Its translation is CASSYSRLSSYNEQFF.

In its sample, this clonotype was seen many times. V usage is TRBV5-1 and J usage is TRBJ2-1; possible D gene TRBD2, 6 bases. The CDR3 is 15 residues long. V was cut by 2 bases and J by 8 bases, with 17 bases left in between. Germline V gene data show CDR1 as SGHRS and CDR2 as YFSETQ. The CDR3: CASSFGTPGSDEQFF. The DNA for the CDR3 is TGCGCCAGCAGCTTCGGTACCCCCGGGAGCGATGAGCAGTTCTTC.

This clonotype was detected many times. This chain uses TRBV20-1 with TRBJ2-1; TRBD2 aligns across 12 bases. The CDR3 extends over 16 amino acids. The V and J ends lost 5 bases and 8 bases, in that order; junction bases with no gene match: 13. The germline gives CDR1 DFQATT, CDR2 SNEGSKA (reference sequence). Here the CDR3 DNA reads TGCAGTGCTCGAGGACTAGCGGGGACCCGGACCCATGAGCAGTTCTTC. Protein sequence: CSARGLAGTRTHEQFF.

A word on this clonotype: An end of the junction differs from the germline gene, which may be a read error. This chain uses TRBV10-1 with TRBJ1-2; tentative D call: TRBD1 (5 bases). Germline loops: CDR1 WNHNN, CDR2 SYGVQD (reference sequence). This CDR3 comprises 18 residues. This CDR3 reads CASPHNEQWTTTEDGYTF. The DNA for the CDR3 is TGTGCCAGCCCCCATAATGAACAGTGGACAACTACCGAAGATGGCTACACCTTC.

This clonotype has a handful of counts. The CDR3, as DNA: TGCGCCAGCAGCCAAGCGACAGGGACCCTCGCGGAAAAACTGTTTTTT. It yields the protein CASSQATGTLAEKLFF. The rearrangement links TRBV4-1 to TRBJ1-4; 7 nucleotides match TRBD1. This CDR3 contains 16 residues. After removal of 1 base from V and 8 bases from J, the junction contained 10 bases not matched to a gene. Germline loops: CDR1 MGHRA, CDR2 YSYEKL.

On this clonotype: This sequence may be a read error, since a much larger clone differs from it by one base. The V call is TRBV7-8, the J call TRBJ2-5; 12 bases map to TRBD2. Germline V gene lookup returns CDR1 SGHVS and CDR2 FQNEAQ. The CDR3 covers 16 residues. This chain's CDR3 is CASSLVWTSGMRTHYF. The CDR3 bases are TGTGCCAGCAGCTTAGTCTGGACTAGCGGGATGCGGACCCACTACTTC.